This T cell receptor (beta chain) was found in a study of T-cell memory formation after mild COVID-19. This CDR3 contains 13 residues. Trimming took off 5 bases at V and 7 bases at J, with 14 bases between the two ends. CDR1 and CDR2 (germline): DFQATT, SNEGSKA (reference sequence). Using constant-segment primers, 5'RACE produced TCR alpha and TCR beta cDNA libraries carrying sample barcodes and UMIs. TCRdb recomputed calls from the 5' RACE reads with MiXCR, one row per CDR3 protein. This table holds approximately 150,000 distinct CDR3 sequences, about an eighth found once. The sample holds a few counts of this clonotype.

Input material: PBMCs or a T cell subset sorted from them (not recorded which). The rearrangement uses TRBV20-1 and TRBJ1-4, with D hard to call. The clonotype was recovered from a man between 18 and 29 years old who had mild COVID-19 (a few samples of this study predate the infection). Cell type and time point are not known. Here the CDR3 DNA reads TGCAGTGCTCTGAGGCAAGCCAGTGAAAAACTGTTTTTT. It yields the protein CSALRQASEKLFF.